This TCR beta chain emerged from a study of T cell responses to AZD1222 COVID-19 vaccine. This clone was seen a handful of times. No antigen is known for it. CDR1 is GTSNPN, CDR2 SVGIG, per germline (reference sequence). CDR3 length: 15 residues. V lost 4 bases, J lost 6 bases, and 18 bases lay in between. Study conclusions and caveats: In a largely white British group with more females than males, clonal diversity was possibly underestimated.

Generated by immunoSEQ multiplex PCR, the TCRdb table keeps only in-frame clones and is missing some. The table has some 81,000 clones, approximately 83% seen once. This TCR was sampled from an adult who received the AZD1222 COVID-19 vaccine. This specimen was peripheral blood, taken 28 days after the second AZD1222 dose. The chain employs TRBV30 and TRBJ2-2; D remains unclear. The CDR3 sequence: CAWIGAVRGPGELFF. The CDR3 DNA is TGTGCCTGGATCGGAGCTGTACGCGGCCCCGGGGAGCTGTTTTTT.